This T cell receptor beta chain emerged from a study of blood T cell repertoires in COVID-19. For the study at large: The United States, Italy and Spain provided the acute and convalescent COVID-19 samples. Sample material is recorded as cDNA or gDNA derived from T cells, B-cell-depleted T cells, or PBMCs.

Source study methods: Reference gene primer amplification gave nucleated cell count estimates. Assay: immunoSEQ multiplex PCR; the TCRdb copy retains only in-frame clones and omits some. V, J and clone size are taken as reported in that table, and D and trimming were inferred from the DNA itself. This table holds 100,000 to 130,000 clones, about 80% found once. Material for sequencing was peripheral blood. This clonotype originated in a man between 65 and 85 years old with acute or convalescent COVID-19.

The DNA of the CDR3 is TGTGCCAGCAGCCGGGCGCCTAGCGGGGGGGAGGAGCAGTTCTTC. Its protein is CASSRAPSGGEEQFF. This sequence joins TRBV7-3 and TRBJ2-1; TRBD2 aligns across 12 bases. Germline V gene lookup returns CDR1 SGHTA and CDR2 FQGTGA. Germline trimming cut 5 bases from V and 10 bases from J; bases unmatched to any gene: 9. CDR3 length: 15 amino acids.